This T cell receptor beta chain came from a study of Graves' ophthalmopathy and Graves' hyperthyroidism. Study-wide findings and caveats: Blood also carried most expanded thyroid clonotypes exceeding 0.001 frequency.

The CDR3 totals 14 residues. Germline V lookup: CDR1 MNHEY, CDR2 SVGEGT. As to this clonotype: Its antigen is not known.

The authors amplified TCR beta CDR3 regions, and they did so from RNA transcripts for repertoire sequencing. Second-round multiplex PCR followed a first-round RT-PCR using HTBI primers. MiXCR, run by TCRdb on the multiplex PCR reads, gives a single entry per CDR3 protein. Here the sample spans 170,000 or so distinct CDR3 sequences, roughly two fifths being singletons. Patients with other autoimmune diseases, uncontrolled infections, pregnancy or lactation were excluded. The gene calls are TRBV6-2 or TRBV6-3 and TRBJ2-7; D remains ambiguous. TRBJ2-5 explains the end of the DNA better; the J call may be wrong. This TCR came from a woman in her forties with Graves' ophthalmopathy. Specimen: peripheral blood. CDR3 amino acids: CASSQWGIQETQYF. DNA of the CDR3: TGTGCCAGCAGCCAATGGGGAATACAAGAGACCCAGTACTTC.